Listed below are T cell receptor beta chains from one sample, sequenced in a study of shared clonotypes between healthy human individuals. Produced via immunoSEQ multiplex PCR; TCRdb's table is partial and in-frame only. The table has roughly 1,600,000 clones, 98% seen once. Sequencing used naive CD4+ T cells sorted from blood. Receptors originate from a man aged 25-45 years in good health. CDR3s include the opening cysteine and the closing phenylalanine or tryptophan. Each record gives: clone size, D gene, J gene, V gene, CDR3 DNA, CDR3 protein. D genes are given only for firm matches. Expanded clones are given a class, and other clones once, few, many or no size at all.

. | . | TRBJ2-3 | TRBV30 | TGTGCCTGGACCCCCCCGACAGTATTAACAGATACGCAGTATTTT | CAWTPPTVLTDTQYF
. | . | TRBJ1-5 | TRBV18 | TGTGCCAGCTCACCATTCGGGGGTAACCAGCCCCAGCATTTT | CASSPFGGNQPQHF
. | . | TRBJ2-7 | TRBV6-5 | TGTGCCAGCAGTTCCATTGGGCCCAACCTAGGGGAGCAGTACTTC | CASSSIGPNLGEQYF
. | TRBD2 | TRBJ2-1 | TRBV5-4 | TGTGCCAGCAGGCGGGGACTAGCGGGCTCTGACTTGTTCAATGAGCAGTTCTTC | CASRRGLAGSDLFNEQFF
. | . | TRBJ2-3 | TRBV18 | TGTGCCAGCTCACCAACACCCAGCACAGATACGCAGTATTTT | CASSPTPSTDTQYF
once | . | TRBJ2-7 | TRBV28 | TGTGCCAGCAGGCCCGCATATGCCAGCGAGTACTCCTACGAGCAGTACTTC | CASRPAYASEYSYEQYF
. | . | TRBJ2-7 | TRBV6-6 | TGTGCCAGCAGGTCTCAGGGTGGCGAGCAGTACTTC | CASRSQGGEQYF
. | . | TRBJ2-3 | TRBV5-1 | TGCGCCAGCAGCTTAAGGGTTGGGGATACGCAGTATTTT | CASSLRVGDTQYF
. | . | TRBJ2-1 | TRBV7-2 | TGTGCCAGCAGCCCTCCCCCCTACAATGAGCAGTTCTTC | CASSPPPYNEQFF
. | . | TRBJ1-5 | TRBV2 | TGTGCCAGCAGGGTCGGCGAGGGGAGCAATCAGCCCCAGCATTTT | CASRVGEGSNQPQHF
. | . | TRBJ2-7 | TRBV7-6 | TGTGCCAGCGTGGGGGGCTACGAGCAGTACTTC | CASVGGYEQYF
. | . | TRBJ2-3 | TRBV7-8 | TGTGCCAGCAGCTTAAAGGGGGACACACCGCAGTATTTT | CASSLKGDTPQYF
. | TRBD1 | TRBJ2-7 | TRBV5-1 | TGCGCCAGCAGCTTGGTAGGGGGCGGCTACGAGCAGTACTTC | CASSLVGGGYEQYF
. | TRBD1 | TRBJ1-2 | TRBV11-2 | TGTGCCAGCAGGCCAGGACAGGGGGGAGGCTACACCTTC | CASRPGQGGGYTF
. | TRBD1 | TRBJ2-3 | TRBV6-5 | TGTGCCAGCAGCGTGACAGGGCTCACAGATACGCAGTATTTT | CASSVTGLTDTQYF
once | TRBD1 | TRBJ2-7 | TRBV11-3 | TGTGCCAGCAGCTTAGCCGGGACAGGTAACGAGCAGTACTTC | CASSLAGTGNEQYF
. | . | TRBJ2-3 | TRBV18 | TGTGCCAGCTCACCCACGGCTAGCACAGATACGCAGTATTTT | CASSPTASTDTQYF
few | TRBD1 | TRBJ2-2 | TRBV5-6 | TGTGCCAGCAGCTTCGGGACAGGGGGCACCGGGGAGCTGTTTTTT | CASSFGTGGTGELFF
. | . | TRBJ2-5 | TRBV19 | TGTGCCAGTAGTATACAGGGACGGCAAGAGACCCAGTACTTC | CASSIQGRQETQYF
. | TRBD1 | TRBJ1-2 | TRBV27 | TGTGCCAGCAGGAATCAGGGGACAGGACGCTTACGGAATGGCTACACCTTC | CASRNQGTGRLRNGYTF
. | . | TRBJ2-3 | TRBV15 | TGTGCCACCAGCAGAGTTGCAGATACGCAGTATTTT | CATSRVADTQYF
. | TRBD1 | TRBJ1-4 | TRBV5-4 | TGTGCCAGCAGCTCGTGGACAGGCTATAATGAAAAACTGTTTTTT | CASSSWTGYNEKLFF
. | TRBD2 | TRBJ2-1 | TRBV10-2 | TGCGCCAGCACCTCCAGCGGGAGGAGATGGGATGAGCAGTTCTTC | CASTSSGRRWDEQFF
once | . | TRBJ2-7 | TRBV29-1 | TGCAGCGTTGCAAGCAGGATTCCGGGCGAGCAGTACTTC | CSVASRIPGEQYF
. | TRBD2 | TRBJ2-1 | TRBV7-3 | TGTGCCAGCAGCCGGACTAGCGGGAGAGGCGGGTACAATGAGCAGTTCTTC | CASSRTSGRGGYNEQFF
. | . | TRBJ1-2 | TRBV6-6 | TGTGCCAGCAGTAGCCCGGGGCAGAACTATGGCTACACCTTC | CASSSPGQNYGYTF
. | TRBD2 | TRBJ2-1 | TRBV28 | TGTGCCAGCAGTTCCGGACTAGCGGGAGGGTTAGAGCTTGCCTACAATGAGCAGTTCTTC | CASSSGLAGGLELAYNEQFF
. | . | TRBJ2-7 | TRBV19 | TGTGCCAGTAGTATAGAGGTCTCCTACGAGCAGTACTTC | CASSIEVSYEQYF
. | . | TRBJ2-5 | TRBV29-1 | TGCAGCGTTCGGAGGGAAGCCCAGTACTTC | CSVRREAQYF
. | . | TRBJ2-3 | TRBV15 | TGTGCCACCAGCAGAGGTGAGGATACGCAGTATTTT | CATSRGEDTQYF
. | . | TRBJ1-4 | TRBV5-1 | TGCGCCAGCAGCTTGGGAGGGACTAATGAAAAACTGTTTTTT | CASSLGGTNEKLFF
once | . | TRBJ2-3 | TRBV5-1 | TGCGCCAGCAGCTTGGGTGAGATCACAGATACGCAGTATTTT | CASSLGEITDTQYF
. | TRBD1 | TRBJ2-7 | TRBV7-2 | TGTGCCAGCATCCCAGGGGGCGCAGGTTCCTACGAGCAGTACTTC | CASIPGGAGSYEQYF
. | TRBD2 | TRBJ2-7 | TRBV18 | TGTGCCAGCTCACCACGCGTAGCGGGATTAACCTACGAGCAGTACTTC | CASSPRVAGLTYEQYF
once | . | TRBJ2-1 | TRBV6-5 | TGTGCCAGCAGTTACCGCAGGGGCTCCTACAATGAGCAGTTCTTC | CASSYRRGSYNEQFF
. | . | TRBJ1-4 | TRBV11-2 | TGTGCCAGCAGCTTTCGGGGGCGGGAAAAACTGTTTTTT | CASSFRGREKLFF
. | TRBD2 | TRBJ2-1 | TRBV30 | TGTGCCTGGACCCCGATAAAAGTTCCCGGGACTAGCGGGAGGGCCGCCAGATCCTACAATGAGCAGTTCTTC | CAWTPIKVPGTSGRAARSYNEQFF
. | . | TRBJ1-3 | TRBV2 | TGTGCCAGTATGAGCTCTGGAAACACCATATATTTT | CASMSSGNTIYF
. | TRBD1 | TRBJ1-5 | TRBV5-1 | TGCGCCAGCCCACTCCCACGGGACAGTAACTATAGCAATCAGCCCCAGCATTTT | CASPLPRDSNYSNQPQHF
. | . | TRBJ2-5 | TRBV2 | TGTGCCAGCAGTGAAGCGCGAAGTTTCGATGAGACCCAGTACTTC | CASSEARSFDETQYF
. | . | TRBJ1-1 | TRBV11-3 | TGTGCCAGCAGCTTAGACAGGAACACTGAAGCTTTCTTT | CASSLDRNTEAFF
. | TRBD2 | TRBJ2-7 | TRBV11-3 | TGTGCCAGCAGCATCGGGAGGGGAAGTTACGAGCAGTACTTC | CASSIGRGSYEQYF
. | TRBD1 | TRBJ2-7 | TRBV19 | TGTGCCAGTAGTAGGCCCCTCTGGACAGGTGGCGACGAGCAGTACTTC | CASSRPLWTGGDEQYF
. | . | TRBJ2-6 | TRBV15 | TGTGCCACTAAAAGCTCTGGGGCCAACGTCCTGACTTTC | CATKSSGANVLTF
. | TRBD2 | TRBJ2-1 | TRBV9 | TGTGCCAGCAGCGTGGTGGCTAGCGGGAGGGCGTACAATGAGCAGTTCTTC | CASSVVASGRAYNEQFF
once | TRBD2 | TRBJ2-1 | TRBV28 | TGTGCCAGCAGGATAGCGGGAGGGCCTATTTCGCATGAGCAGTTCTTC | CASRIAGGPISHEQFF